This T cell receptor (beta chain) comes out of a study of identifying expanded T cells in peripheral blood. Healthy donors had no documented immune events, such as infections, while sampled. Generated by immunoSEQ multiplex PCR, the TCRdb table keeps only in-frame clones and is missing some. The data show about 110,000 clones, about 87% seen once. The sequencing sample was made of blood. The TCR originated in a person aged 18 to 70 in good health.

The CDR3 nucleotides read TGTGCCAGTAGTATGAGTAGGGGACCAGACGAGCAGTACTTC. It is translated as CASSMSRGPDEQYF. The V gene is TRBV19, the J gene TRBJ2-7; the D call may be TRBD1 or TRBD2 (5 bases each). Germline CDR1 reads LNHDA; CDR2 reads SQIVND (reference sequence). The CDR3 is made up of 14 amino acids. The V gene lost 3 bases and the J gene lost 5 bases, with 14 bases spanning the gap.